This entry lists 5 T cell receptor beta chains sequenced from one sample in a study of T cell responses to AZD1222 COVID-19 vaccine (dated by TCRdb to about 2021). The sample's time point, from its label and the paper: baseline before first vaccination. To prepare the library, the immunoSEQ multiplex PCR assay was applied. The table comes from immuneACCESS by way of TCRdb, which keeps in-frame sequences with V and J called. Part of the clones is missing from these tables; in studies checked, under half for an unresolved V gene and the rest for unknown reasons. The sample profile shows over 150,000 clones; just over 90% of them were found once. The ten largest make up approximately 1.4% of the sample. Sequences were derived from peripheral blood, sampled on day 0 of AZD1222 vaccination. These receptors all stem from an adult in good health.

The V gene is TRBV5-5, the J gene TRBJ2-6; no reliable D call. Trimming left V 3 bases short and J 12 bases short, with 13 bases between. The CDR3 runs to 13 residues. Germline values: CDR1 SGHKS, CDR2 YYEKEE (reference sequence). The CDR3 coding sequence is TGTGCCAGCAGCTGGAGAGGAACCAGCGTCCTGACTTTC. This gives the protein CASSWRGTSVLTF.

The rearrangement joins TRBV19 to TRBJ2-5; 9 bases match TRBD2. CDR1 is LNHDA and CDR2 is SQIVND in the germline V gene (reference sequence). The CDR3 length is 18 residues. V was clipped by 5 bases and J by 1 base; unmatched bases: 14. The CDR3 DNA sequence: TGTGCCAGTAGTGCCCAGTCCGTTAGCGGGGGCCTCCAAGAGACCCAGTACTTC. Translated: CASSAQSVSGGLQETQYF.

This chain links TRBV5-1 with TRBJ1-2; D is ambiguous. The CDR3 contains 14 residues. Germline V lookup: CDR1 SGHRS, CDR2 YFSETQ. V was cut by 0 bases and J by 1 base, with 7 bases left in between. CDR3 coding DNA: TGCGCCAGCAGCTTGGAGTCGGTTAACTATGGCTACACCTTC. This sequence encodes CASSLESVNYGYTF.

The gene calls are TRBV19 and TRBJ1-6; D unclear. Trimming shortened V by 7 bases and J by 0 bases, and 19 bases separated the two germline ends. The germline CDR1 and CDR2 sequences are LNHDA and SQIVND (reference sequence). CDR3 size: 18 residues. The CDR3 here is CASTSGPPRSSYNSPLHF. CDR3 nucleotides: TGTGCCAGTACCTCCGGGCCACCCCGGAGCTCCTATAATTCACCCCTCCACTTT. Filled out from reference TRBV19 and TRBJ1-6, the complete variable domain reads DGGITQSPKYLFRKEGQNVTLSCEQNLNHDAMYWYRQDPGQGLRLIYYSQIVNDFQKGDIAEGYSVSREKKESFPLTVTSAQKNPTAFYLCASTSGPPRSSYNSPLHFGNGTRLTVT.

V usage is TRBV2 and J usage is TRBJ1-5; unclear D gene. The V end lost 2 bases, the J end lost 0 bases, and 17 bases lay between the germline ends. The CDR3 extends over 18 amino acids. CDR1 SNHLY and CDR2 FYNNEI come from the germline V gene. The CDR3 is CASSERRTGWNSNQPQHF. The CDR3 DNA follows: TGTGCCAGCAGTGAAAGGCGGACCGGGTGGAATAGCAATCAGCCCCAGCATTTT. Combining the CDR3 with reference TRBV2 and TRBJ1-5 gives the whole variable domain EPEVTQTPSHQVTQMGQEVILRCVPISNHLYFYWYRQILGQKVEFLVSFYNNEISEKSEIFDDQFSVERPDGSNFTLKIRSTKLEDSAMYFCASSERRTGWNSNQPQHFGDGTRLSIL.